This TCR beta chain originates from a study of T cell changes during pregnancy in multiple sclerosis (dated by TCRdb to about 2019). A note on the overall study: The study looked at changes in the T cell repertoire across pregnancy in women with multiple sclerosis.

Libraries were built with the immunoSEQ multiplex PCR assay. This immuneACCESS table, as held by TCRdb, lists in-frame sequences with V and J called but not all clones. Of the missing ones, under half trace to an unresolved V gene in checked studies; the others have no known cause. For this sample the table gives tens of thousands of clones, of which about 96% were detected only once. About 2.5% of the sample lies in the top ten. CDR1 MDHEN and CDR2 SYDVKM were looked up in the germline V gene. At the junction V is shortened by 11 bases and J by 1 base, with 15 bases in between. Inclusive of the bounding cysteine and phenylalanine, the CDR3 is 14 residues long. Only the CDR3 part of the read is kept: 42 bases, read in frame from the first base. To note about this clone: Its antigen target is currently unknown. The input lacks base qualities; no much larger clone sits a single base away.

The sequence derives from a female donor with multiple sclerosis, enrolled in a pregnancy study. The source was CD8+ T cells from peripheral blood mononuclear cells, collected after pregnancy. The chain was built from TRBV28 and TRBJ1-5; tentative D gene TRBD1, with 6 bases matching. The sequenced DNA is TGTGCCTGTCGAACTCAGGGGAGCAATCAGCCCCAGCATTTT. This codes for CACRTQGSNQPQHF.